This entry lists 16 T cell receptor beta chains sequenced from one sample in a study of shared clonotypes between healthy human individuals. Sequencing was performed with immunoSEQ multiplex PCR; in TCRdb, only in-frame clones are kept and a portion is missing. Among about 490,000 clones listed, around 78% were seen once. Source material: PBMCs. The receptors here all came from a woman in her thirties or forties in good health. Some clones in this sample may be carry-over from other donors' samples.

This rearrangement joins TRBV7-2 to TRBJ1-5, with 7 bases that match TRBD1. The CDR3 sequence is 14 residues long. J lost 3 bases, V lost 4 bases, and 3 bases had no gene match. CDR1 is SGHTA and CDR2 is FQGNSA in the germline V gene. The CDR3 nucleotides are TGTGCCAGCAGCTCCGGACAGGCCAATCAGCCCCAGCATTTT. Its protein is CASSSGQANQPQHF.

The rearrangement links TRBV13 to TRBJ1-1, with 7 bases that match TRBD1. The CDR3 spans 15 residues. Germline loops: CDR1 PRHDT, CDR2 FYEKMQ (reference sequence). Trimming at V came to 5 bases and at J to 1 base, leaving 7 bases not matched to a gene. CDR3 bases: TGTGCCAGCAGCACAAAAAGACAGGGGAACACTGAAGCTTTCTTT. It specifies CASSTKRQGNTEAFF. Looking up the rest from reference TRBV13 and TRBJ1-1 gives the full variable domain: AAGVIQSPRHLIKEKRETATLKCYPIPRHDTVYWYQQGPGQDPQFLISFYEKMQSDKGSIPDRFSAQQFSDYHSELNMSSLELGDSALYFCASSTKRQGNTEAFFGQGTRLTVV.

The DNA of the CDR3 is TGTGCCAGCAGCTCCGGACTGGGGGCCAACGTCCTGACTTTC. It yields the protein CASSSGLGANVLTF. The chain is built from TRBV7-9 and TRBJ2-6; the D gene is possibly TRBD2 (5 bases). The CDR3 contains 14 residues. In germline, CDR1 is SEHNR, CDR2 FQNEAQ (reference sequence). V was cut by 4 bases and J by 4 bases, with 8 bases left in between.

The table lists this clone with many counts. The chain couples TRBV4-1 to TRBJ2-1; D perhaps matches TRBD2 (6 bases). Germline V gene lookup returns CDR1 MGHRA and CDR2 YSYEKL. The CDR3 sequence is 11 residues long. Trimming stripped 6 bases from V and 8 bases from J, with 8 bases between. Here the CDR3 reads CASRGGDEQFF. As DNA, the CDR3 is TGCGCCAGCAGGGGGGGAGATGAGCAGTTCTTC.

This chain links TRBV11-2 with TRBJ1-3, with D unresolved. Deletions cut 5 bases from V and 2 bases from J, with 16 bases between. The CDR3 contains 16 residues. Germline-derived CDR1 and CDR2 are SGHAT and FQNNGV. The CDR3 protein is CASSLTEYGAGNTIYF. CDR3 nucleotide sequence: TGTGCCAGCAGCCTCACAGAGTACGGGGCTGGAAACACCATATATTTT. Full variable domain (missing parts from reference TRBV11-2 and TRBJ1-3): EAGVAQSPRYKIIEKRQSVAFWCNPISGHATLYWYQQILGQGPKLLIQFQNNGVVDDSQLPKDRFSAERLKGVDSTLKIQPAKLEDSAVYLCASSLTEYGAGNTIYFGEGSWLTVV.

V and J are TRBV7-9 and TRBJ2-7; D remains ambiguous. The CDR3 is 11 residues long. Germline V gene lookup returns CDR1 SEHNR and CDR2 FQNEAQ (reference sequence). Trimming stripped 1 base from V and 9 bases from J, with 7 bases between. CDR3 coding DNA: TGTGCCAGCAGCTTAGGCTTTGGGCAGTACTTC. This gives the protein CASSLGFGQYF.

J is TRBJ2-5 and V is TRBV2; D unclear. In germline, CDR1 is SNHLY, CDR2 FYNNEI. The CDR3 has 12 residues. V gave up 7 bases and J gave up 0 bases, with 6 bases separating them. The CDR3 sequence is CASTLYQETQYF. The CDR3 nucleotides are TGTGCCAGCACCTTGTACCAAGAGACCCAGTACTTC.

The rearrangement uses TRBV19 and TRBJ1-1; maybe TRBD1 (5 bases). Trimming shortened V by 0 bases and J by 5 bases, and 16 bases separated the two germline ends. Germline V gives CDR1 LNHDA, CDR2 SQIVND (reference sequence). The CDR3 contains 16 residues. CDR3 DNA: TGTGCCAGTAGTATAGAGGGGGGACTCAAGGAAACTGAAGCTTTCTTT. Translation gives CASSIEGGLKETEAFF. Full variable domain (missing parts from reference TRBV19 and TRBJ1-1): DGGITQSPKYLFRKEGQNVTLSCEQNLNHDAMYWYRQDPGQGLRLIYYSQIVNDFQKGDIAEGYSVSREKKESFPLTVTSAQKNPTAFYLCASSIEGGLKETEAFFGQGTRLTVV.

This clone occurred once. The chain links TRBV30 to TRBJ2-7; no firm D call. The CDR3 runs 11 residues. V was pared by 0 bases and J by 6 bases, with 6 bases between. CDR1 and CDR2 (germline): GTSNPN, SVGIG (reference sequence). CDR3 amino acids: CAWSVLGEQYF. The CDR3 nucleotides are TGTGCCTGGAGTGTACTGGGCGAGCAGTACTTC.

CDR3 protein: CAISDGGVGNQPQHF. CDR3 DNA sequence: TGTGCCATCAGTGACGGGGGTGTTGGCAATCAGCCCCAGCATTTT. This chain links TRBV10-3 with TRBJ1-5, with D tentatively TRBD1 (5 bases). The V end lost 3 bases, the J end lost 2 bases, and 11 bases lay between the germline ends. The CDR3 loop spans 15 amino acids. The germline CDR1 and CDR2 sequences are ENHRY and SYGVKD.

The chain carries TRBV27 and TRBJ1-3; D possibly corresponds to TRBD1 (6 bases). The CDR3 is 16 amino acids. V lost 1 base and J lost 0, with 10 bases in between. Per germline, CDR1 MNHEY and CDR2 SMNVEV (reference sequence). CDR3 protein: CASSLLGRGSGNTIYF. The DNA for the CDR3 is TGTGCCAGCAGTTTATTAGGCAGGGGCTCTGGAAACACCATATATTTT.

The rearrangement joins TRBV4-1 to TRBJ2-3; D possibly uses TRBD1 or TRBD2 (5 bases each). In germline, CDR1 is MGHRA, CDR2 YSYEKL. There are 17 residues in the CDR3. V was clipped by 1 base and J by 3 bases, with 17 bases between them. In nucleotides, the CDR3 is TGCGCCAGCAGCCAAGGCTTGAAGGGACCAAGAACAGATACGCAGTATTTT. It specifies CASSQGLKGPRTDTQYF.

This clone appeared a single time. The V call is TRBV15, the J call TRBJ1-3, with no clear D. The ends were cut back, 2 bases at V and 0 bases at J, with 8 bases in the middle. The CDR3 extends over 15 amino acids. CDR1 and CDR2 from the germline V gene are LNHNV and YYDKDF (reference sequence). CDR3 sequence reads: CATSRSSVSGNTIYF. The CDR3 DNA sequence: TGTGCCACCAGCAGATCGTCAGTCTCTGGAAACACCATATATTTT.

This sequence joins TRBV7-9 and TRBJ2-5; D not certain. The J call may be wrong; the DNA end is better matched by TRBJ2-7. The CDR3 is made up of 13 amino acids. Per the germline V gene, CDR1 is SEHNR and CDR2 is FQNEAQ (reference sequence). The CDR3 DNA reads TGTGCCAGCACCCAGGTCTGGAGCTACGAGCAGTACTTC. Translating gives CASTQVWSYEQYF.

The chain combines TRBV7-9 with TRBJ2-5; 12 bases line up with TRBD2. The CDR3 runs to 15 residues. After removal of 5 bases from V and 4 bases from J, the junction contained 5 bases not matched to a gene. Germline V CDR1 and CDR2: SEHNR, FQNEAQ (reference sequence). The CDR3 bases are TGTGCCAGCAGCATCGGACTAGCGGGAATAGAGACCCAGTACTTC. It is translated as CASSIGLAGIETQYF.

V and J are TRBV5-4 and TRBJ1-1, with D possibly TRBD1 on 5 matching bases. Trimming took off 5 bases at V and 0 bases at J, with 20 bases between the two ends. This CDR3 is 17 amino acids long. The V gene's germline CDR1 is SGHNT and CDR2 YYREEE (reference sequence). The CDR3 region has the DNA TGTGCCAGCAGACCCCCGGGACCTAGTCGAATGAACACTGAAGCTTTCTTT. This gives the protein CASRPPGPSRMNTEAFF.